One and the same sample provided the 25 T cell receptor beta chains below, sequenced in a study of blood T cell repertoires in COVID-19. Method: immunoSEQ multiplex PCR; TCRdb's copy keeps in-frame clones and lacks some. The sample lists about 260,000 clones, 88% occurring once. Sequenced sample: peripheral blood. These receptors originate from a woman in her 70s with COVID-19, enrolled during active disease.

The chain recombines TRBV6-5 with TRBJ1-6, with 9 bases lining up with TRBD1. This CDR3 region has 14 residues. V gave up 6 bases and J gave up 8 bases; unmatched junction bases: 5. The V gene's germline CDR1 is MNHEY and CDR2 SVGAGI. The chain's CDR3 is CASRSGQGHSPLHF. The CDR3 DNA follows: TGTGCCAGCAGATCGGGACAGGGACATTCACCCCTCCACTTT.

The CDR3 DNA reads TGTGCCAGCTCACAGGGACAGGGGGCAGAACAGCCCCAGCATTTT. Translating it yields CASSQGQGAEQPQHF. The chain links TRBV18 to TRBJ1-5; 12 bases align to TRBD1. CDR1 KGHSH and CDR2 LQKENI come from the germline V gene. This CDR3 contains 15 residues. J gave up 7 bases and V 4 bases, and 5 bases lay outside the gene matches.

In regard to this clone: Other nucleotide sequences from this sample produce the same CDR3. The V gene is TRBV30, the J gene TRBJ2-5, with D maybe TRBD1 (5 bases). Deletions cut 2 bases from V and 4 bases from J, with 11 bases between. The CDR3 has 13 residues. The germline V gene has CDR1 GTSNPN and CDR2 SVGIG (reference sequence). CDR3 sequence (DNA): TGTGCCTGGAGTTATAGGGGAAGAGAGACCCAGTACTTC. Protein: CAWSYRGRETQYF.

This chain joins TRBV18 and TRBJ2-5; TRBD2 matches 10 bases. Germline V gene lookup returns CDR1 KGHSH and CDR2 LQKENI. The CDR3 is 15 amino acids. The V segment lost 4 bases and the J segment 4 bases; nucleotides outside the gene matches: 6. The CDR3 DNA follows: TGTGCCAGCTCACGAGGACTAGCGGAGGTAGAGACCCAGTACTTC. This sequence encodes CASSRGLAEVETQYF. The whole variable domain, filled in from reference TRBV18 and TRBJ2-5, reads NAGVMQNPRHLVRRRGQEARLRCSPMKGHSHVYWYRQLPEEGLKFMVYLQKENIIDESGMPKERFSAEFPKEGPSILRIQQVVRGDSAAYFCASSRGLAEVETQYFGPGTRLLVL.

The gene calls are TRBV4-3 and TRBJ2-7; 8 bases align to TRBD2. V was clipped by 3 bases and J by 1 base; unmatched bases: 5. In germline, CDR1 is LGHNA, CDR2 YSLEER. The CDR3 length is 15 residues. CDR3 amino acids: CASSQGLVGSYEQYF. CDR3 nucleotide sequence: TGCGCCAGCAGCCAGGGACTAGTTGGGTCCTACGAGCAGTACTTC.

The chain combines TRBV6-1 with TRBJ2-3; TRBD2 agrees at 13 bases. After removal of 3 bases from V and 8 bases from J, the junction contained 8 bases not matched to a gene. The CDR3 covers 16 residues. The germline CDR1 and CDR2 sequences are MNHNS and SASEGT. The chain's CDR3 is CASSDLLAGGPGTQYF. The CDR3 DNA is TGTGCCAGCAGTGATTTACTAGCGGGAGGGCCTGGTACGCAGTATTTT.

V is TRBV2 and J is TRBJ1-1; no clear D gene. Trimming shortened V by 2 bases and J by 8 bases, and 15 bases separated the two germline ends. CDR3 size: 14 residues. Germline CDR1 SNHLY, CDR2 FYNNEI. CDR3 residues: CASSEQAGPAEAFF. The CDR3 coding sequence is TGTGCCAGCAGTGAACAGGCAGGCCCCGCCGAAGCTTTCTTT.

J is TRBJ2-7 and V is TRBV9, with 8 positions matching TRBD1. Germline assignment: CDR1 SGDLS and CDR2 YYNGEE. With 2 bases clipped from V and 1 base from J, the junction kept 2 bases outside the gene matches. This CDR3 is 14 amino acids long. Here the CDR3 DNA reads TGTGCCAGCAGCGTCCGGGACAGGTCCTACGAGCAGTACTTC. Translating gives CASSVRDRSYEQYF.

A single count supports this clone. V is TRBV19 and J is TRBJ2-3; 15 bases match TRBD2. J lost 0 bases, V lost 4 bases, and 5 bases had no gene match. The CDR3 contains 18 residues. The germline V gene has CDR1 LNHDA and CDR2 SQIVND (reference sequence). CDR3 sequence reads: CASSKGLAGGLSTDTQYF. CDR3 coding DNA: TGTGCCAGTAGTAAGGGACTAGCGGGAGGTCTTAGCACAGATACGCAGTATTTT.

V gene TRBV6-2 or TRBV6-3 combines with J gene TRBJ1-1; TRBD1 might be the D (5 bases). The CDR3 has 13 amino acids. V lost 2 bases and J 5 bases, leaving 9 bases between the germline ends. Germline CDR1 is MNHEY and CDR2 is SVGEGT. Written as DNA, the CDR3 is TGTGCCAGCAGTTACACGGGGACTACTGAAGCTTTCTTT. It codes for CASSYTGTTEAFF.

The V and J genes are TRBV11-3 and TRBJ2-1; 16 positions agree with TRBD2. The CDR3 spans 20 residues. Looked up from germline, CDR1 is SGHNT and CDR2 is YENEEA. The V segment lost 5 bases and the J segment 3 bases; nucleotides outside the gene matches: 13. The DNA for the CDR3 is TGTGCCAGCAGCGCCCGGGCCGGGACTAGCGGGAGGGCCGGCTACAATGAGCAGTTCTTC. Its translation is CASSARAGTSGRAGYNEQFF.

The sample holds one count of this clone. J is TRBJ1-2 and V is TRBV6-1; perhaps TRBD1 as D (6 bases). The CDR3 is made up of 13 amino acids. Germline CDR1 MNHNS, CDR2 SASEGT. The V end lost 2 bases, the J end lost 7 bases, and 11 bases lay between the germline ends. CDR3 in DNA: TGTGCCAGCAGTGAAAGCGCAGGGGTTGGCTACACCTTC. Translating gives CASSESAGVGYTF.

The chain is built from TRBV13 and TRBJ2-3, with TRBD1 as a possible D gene (5 bases). Germline lookup yields CDR1 PRHDT and CDR2 FYEKMQ (reference sequence). V shed 0 bases and J shed 4 bases, with 14 bases lying between them. The CDR3 sequence is 16 residues long. The CDR3 reads CASSLGQGGVPDTQYF. The DNA of the CDR3 is TGTGCCAGCAGCTTAGGCCAGGGTGGGGTCCCAGATACGCAGTATTTT.

CDR3 region: CSVRRDSQETQYF. Here the CDR3 DNA reads TGCAGCGTCCGCCGGGACTCCCAAGAGACCCAGTACTTC. The chain recombines TRBV29-1 with TRBJ2-5, with D possibly matching TRBD2 (6 bases). The CDR3 extends over 13 amino acids. V was trimmed by 6 bases and J by 1 base, leaving 12 bases between them. Germline-derived CDR1 and CDR2 are SQVTM and ANQGSEA.

The chain employs TRBV19 and TRBJ1-5; tentatively, D is TRBD1 (5 bases). This CDR3 region has 14 residues. Trimming stripped 10 bases from V and 5 bases from J, with 18 bases between. Germline V CDR1 and CDR2: LNHDA, SQIVND (reference sequence). The CDR3 sequence is CATRDSGRDQPQHF. CDR3 nucleotide sequence: TGTGCCACCAGGGACTCTGGAAGAGATCAGCCCCAGCATTTT.

The chain uses TRBV18 and TRBJ1-1; 8 bases line up with TRBD1. V lost 3 bases, J lost 5 bases, and 5 bases stayed unmatched. The CDR3 consists of 14 residues. Germline lookup yields CDR1 KGHSH and CDR2 LQKENI. The CDR3 coding sequence is TGTGCCAGCTCACCCATGGACAGGGAGACTGAAGCTTTCTTT. Amino acid sequence: CASSPMDRETEAFF.

This clone was seen a single time. The chain is built from TRBV2 and TRBJ2-7; 9 bases are shared with TRBD2. From germline, CDR1 is SNHLY and CDR2 FYNNEI. This CDR3 has 16 residues. V dropped 1 base and J dropped 6; count of bases not matched to a gene: 10. CDR3 coding DNA: TGTGCCAGCAGTGAAGAAGGTATGGGACTAGCTTCCGAGCAGTACTTC. Its protein product is CASSEEGMGLASEQYF. Filled out from reference TRBV2 and TRBJ2-7, the complete variable domain reads EPEVTQTPSHQVTQMGQEVILRCVPISNHLYFYWYRQILGQKVEFLVSFYNNEISEKSEIFDDQFSVERPDGSNFTLKIRSTKLEDSAMYFCASSEEGMGLASEQYFGPGTRLTVT.

J is TRBJ1-4 and V is TRBV5-5; 9 bases match TRBD1. This CDR3 spans 15 amino acids. Germline V gene lookup returns CDR1 SGHKS and CDR2 YYEKEE (reference sequence). Trimming took 0 bases from V and 7 from J; bases not matched to a gene: 4. CDR3 nucleotide sequence: TGTGCCAGCAGCTTGGCCCCGGGACAGGGTGAAAAACTGTTTTTT. This sequence encodes CASSLAPGQGEKLFF. Full variable domain (outside the CDR3, taken from reference TRBV5-5 and TRBJ1-4): DAGVTQSPTHLIKTRGQQVTLRCSPISGHKSVSWYQQVLGQGPQFIFQYYEKEERGRGNFPDRFSARQFPNYSSELNVNALLLGDSALYLCASSLAPGQGEKLFFGSGTQLSVL.

CDR3 coding DNA: TGTGCCAGCAGACCCGCTAGTCATCGAGAGACCCAGTACTTC. This translates into CASRPASHRETQYF. The gene calls are TRBV3-1 (or the pseudogene TRBV3-2) and TRBJ2-5, with D unclear. V was pared by 6 bases and J by 4 bases, with 15 bases between. The CDR3 loop spans 14 amino acids. Per germline, CDR1 LGHDT and CDR2 YNNKEL (reference sequence).

V is TRBV30 and J is TRBJ1-3; D might be TRBD1 (6 bases). Germline values: CDR1 GTSNPN, CDR2 SVGIG (reference sequence). Trimming stripped 4 bases from V and 0 bases from J, with 10 bases between. There are 14 residues in the CDR3. As DNA, the CDR3 is TGTGCCTGGACGCAGGGGAACTCTGGAAACACCATATATTTT. Its translation is CAWTQGNSGNTIYF. Supplemented by reference TRBV30 and TRBJ1-3, the full variable domain reads SQTIHQWPATLVQPVGSPLSLECTVEGTSNPNLYWYRQAAGRGLQLLFYSVGIGQISSEVPQNLSASRPQDRQFILSSKKLLLSDSGFYLCAWTQGNSGNTIYFGEGSWLTVV.

This chain connects TRBV25-1 to TRBJ1-2; 9 bases fit TRBD1. Germline V gene sequence: CDR1 MGHDK, CDR2 SYGVNS. The J segment lost 2 bases and the V segment lost 3 bases, leaving 4 bases of the junction unmatched. The CDR3 sequence is 15 residues long. CDR3: CASSESGTGNYGYTF. The CDR3 DNA sequence: TGTGCCAGCAGTGAGTCCGGGACAGGGAACTATGGCTACACCTTC.

The V call is TRBV5-4, the J call TRBJ1-1, with 8 positions matching TRBD1. The V segment lost 2 bases and the J segment 6 bases; nucleotides outside the gene matches: 6. Per the germline V gene, CDR1 is SGHNT and CDR2 is YYREEE (reference sequence). This CDR3 comprises 14 residues. CDR3 amino acids: CASSFRDRLAEAFF. As DNA, the CDR3 is TGTGCCAGCAGCTTTAGGGACAGGCTGGCTGAAGCTTTCTTT. Supplemented by reference TRBV5-4 and TRBJ1-1, the full variable domain reads ETGVTQSPTHLIKTRGQQVTLRCSSQSGHNTVSWYQQALGQGPQFIFQYYREEENGRGNFPPRFSGLQFPNYSSELNVNALELDDSALYLCASSFRDRLAEAFFGQGTRLTVV.

This chain connects TRBV5-8 to TRBJ2-4, with D possibly being TRBD1 (5 bases). The CDR3 totals 14 residues. CDR1 and CDR2 from the germline V gene are SGHTS and YDEGEE. V lost 0 bases and J 6 bases, leaving 10 bases between the germline ends. The CDR3 here is CASSLGTMGNIQYF. DNA of the CDR3: TGTGCCAGCAGCTTGGGGACAATGGGAAACATTCAGTACTTC.

The CDR3 region has the DNA TGCGCCAGCAGCCAAGAGGCCCCTCTGTACCTAGGCTCCTACGAGCAGTACTTC. Translated, it gives CASSQEAPLYLGSYEQYF. The chain employs TRBV4-1 and TRBJ2-7, with D unclear. The V gene lost 0 bases and the J gene lost 0 bases, with 18 bases spanning the gap. Germline CDR1 MGHRA, CDR2 YSYEKL. The CDR3 is 18 residues long.

The chain combines TRBV9 with TRBJ2-5, with D perhaps TRBD2 (5 bases). This CDR3 has 13 residues. V lost 4 bases, J lost 5 bases, and 12 bases lay in between. Germline V lookup: CDR1 SGDLS, CDR2 YYNGEE. The CDR3 coding sequence is TGTGCCAGCAGCCCCCACGAGGGTGAGACCCAGTACTTC. Translated: CASSPHEGETQYF. Using reference TRBV9 and TRBJ2-5 for the parts outside the CDR3, the full variable domain is DSGVTQTPKHLITATGQRVTLRCSPRSGDLSVYWYQQSLDQGLQFLIQYYNGEERAKGNILERFSAQQFPDLHSELNLSSLELGDSALYFCASSPHEGETQYFGPGTRLLVL.